The present T cell receptor (beta chain) was sequenced within a study of cytomegalovirus exposure and HLA in healthy donors. CDR3 length: 13 residues. Trimming pared 4 bases from V and 4 bases from J, leaving 10 bases between. Germline V lookup: CDR1 MDHEN, CDR2 SYDVKM. General study findings and limits: Donor immune exposure was known only as CMV serostatus. Earlier results showed most TCR beta V segments being productive about 90% or about 30% of the time.

With respect to this clone: The target antigen is unknown.

Participants comprised healthy donors of bone marrow. The PCR was carried out with 60 Vbeta primers and 13 Jbeta primers. Clones were sequenced by immunoSEQ multiplex PCR, and TCRdb holds only the in-frame ones, with some missing. The data show just over 60,000 clones, more than 75% seen once. The sequenced sample was PBMCs. This sequence was found in a man younger than 30 in good health and CMV-seronegative. V and J are TRBV28 and TRBJ1-2, with TRBD1 as a possible D gene (5 bases). CDR3 nucleotides: TGTGCCAGCAGTTCAGACAGCCTCTATGGCTACACCTTC. The encoded protein is CASSSDSLYGYTF.